These 29 T cell receptor beta chains share one sample of origin, sequenced in a study of Ad26.COV2.S vaccination and SARS-CoV-2 variants. The protocol was immunoSEQ multiplex PCR, while the TCRdb copy is restricted to in-frame clones and leaves out a portion. The table has around 100,000 clones, approximately 81% seen once. Sequencing was performed on peripheral blood, taken after recovery from COVID-19. These receptor sequences come from a human donor who had recovered from COVID-19.

The chain carries TRBV20-1 and TRBJ1-3; D is unresolved. The germline gives CDR1 DFQATT, CDR2 SNEGSKA (reference sequence). Between the trimmed V and J ends, which lost 0 bases and 4 bases, there was a span of 1 base. This CDR3 comprises 11 residues. DNA for the CDR3: TGCAGTGCTAGAGAGGGAAACACCATATATTTT. Protein: CSAREGNTIYF.

V is TRBV11-3 and J is TRBJ2-7; D gene uncertain. This CDR3 comprises 12 residues. Per germline, CDR1 SGHNT and CDR2 YENEEA. Trimming removed 4 bases at V and 5 bases at J, with 9 bases between. The CDR3 nucleotides are TGTGCCAGCAGCTACCAAGGCCACGAGCAGTACTTC. Translating it yields CASSYQGHEQYF.

The chain uses TRBV28 and TRBJ1-2; 7 nucleotides agree with TRBD1. The CDR3 sequence is 13 residues long. V was pared by 5 bases and J by 8 bases, with 8 bases of the junction left unmatched. Germline CDR1 and CDR2: MDHEN and SYDVKM. The CDR3 DNA follows: TGTGCCAGCAGTATCAGACAGGGTCGAGGCTACACCTTC. Its translation: CASSIRQGRGYTF.

V is TRBV18 and J is TRBJ2-1; 8 bases match TRBD2. This CDR3 has 14 amino acids. Trimming cost V 8 bases and J 12 bases; bases outside gene matches: 15. CDR1 KGHSH and CDR2 LQKENI come from the germline V gene. The chain's CDR3 is CASHHGGAQFGQFF. CDR3 sequence (DNA): TGTGCCAGCCACCACGGGGGGGCGCAATTCGGGCAGTTCTTC.

This clone appeared a single time. The chain recombines TRBV12-3 or TRBV12-4 with TRBJ1-1, with D perhaps matching TRBD1 (6 bases). V lost 7 bases, J lost 6 bases, and 15 bases lay in between. This CDR3 has 13 amino acids. The chain's CDR3 is CASTVQGKAEAFF. The CDR3, as DNA: TGTGCCAGCACGGTGCAGGGGAAGGCTGAAGCTTTCTTT.

This chain connects TRBV27 to TRBJ2-5; D gene ambiguous. CDR1 and CDR2 (germline): MNHEY, SMNVEV (reference sequence). V lost 5 bases and J lost 4, with 8 bases in between. The CDR3 is made up of 12 amino acids. The CDR3 DNA sequence: TGTGCCAGCAGTGGACCCCGAGAGACCCAGTACTTC. Amino acid sequence: CASSGPRETQYF.

The chain employs TRBV5-1 and TRBJ1-1; 7 nucleotides align to TRBD1. V lost 2 bases, J lost 1 base, and 2 bases stayed unmatched. The V gene's germline CDR1 is SGHRS and CDR2 YFSETQ. This CDR3 comprises 14 residues. This chain's CDR3 is CASSLYRGNTEAFF. The DNA for the CDR3 is TGCGCCAGCAGCTTATACAGGGGGAACACTGAAGCTTTCTTT.

The chain joins TRBV4-1 to TRBJ2-2, with 7 bases that match TRBD1. The germline V gene has CDR1 MGHRA and CDR2 YSYEKL. The CDR3 is made up of 16 amino acids. J was trimmed by 1 base and V by 0 bases; bases with no gene match: 2. CDR3 nucleotide sequence: TGCGCCAGCAGCCAAGACTACAGGGGGAACACCGGGGAGCTGTTTTTT. This codes for CASSQDYRGNTGELFF.

This clone has only a few counts. The chain recombines TRBV10-3 with TRBJ2-5; a weak D match, TRBD2 (5 bases). Germline values: CDR1 ENHRY, CDR2 SYGVKD. This CDR3 spans 13 amino acids. V lost 11 bases and J lost 2, with 15 bases in between. CDR3 sequence: CASSEGSQETQYF. The CDR3 coding sequence is TGTGCCTCCTCCGAGGGATCTCAAGAGACCCAGTACTTC.

V and J are TRBV18 and TRBJ1-1, with D unclear. The CDR3 is made up of 14 amino acids. Germline V gene sequence: CDR1 KGHSH, CDR2 LQKENI. V lost 2 bases and J lost 0, with 7 bases in between. Written as DNA, the CDR3 is TGTGCCAGCTCACCAGACGCAGTGAACACTGAAGCTTTCTTT. It encodes CASSPDAVNTEAFF. The full variable domain, with the rest looked up from reference TRBV18 and TRBJ1-1, is NAGVMQNPRHLVRRRGQEARLRCSPMKGHSHVYWYRQLPEEGLKFMVYLQKENIIDESGMPKERFSAEFPKEGPSILRIQQVVRGDSAAYFCASSPDAVNTEAFFGQGTRLTVV.

The V call is TRBV7-9, the J call TRBJ2-6; 8 positions agree with TRBD1. Losses at the gene ends were 4 bases for V and 0 bases for J; bases not matched to a gene: 8. Germline V gene data show CDR1 as SEHNR and CDR2 as FQNEAQ (reference sequence). The CDR3 spans 18 residues. CDR3 DNA: TGTGCCAGCAGCTCCGGGACAGGCGCTCTCTCTGGGGCCAACGTCCTGACTTTC. Its protein is CASSSGTGALSGANVLTF.

This chain connects TRBV7-2 to TRBJ1-2; possibly TRBD1 for D (5 bases). The germline CDR1 and CDR2 sequences are SGHTA and FQGNSA. Trimming cost V 1 base and J 5 bases, with 14 bases left between them. The CDR3 sequence is 15 residues long. CDR3 nucleotides: TGTGCCAGCAGCTTAGTCTTAGGGCAGGGTTATGGCTACACCTTC. This gives the protein CASSLVLGQGYGYTF.

The rearrangement uses TRBV7-2 and TRBJ2-1, with D possibly being TRBD2 (5 bases). Per the germline V gene, CDR1 is SGHTA and CDR2 is FQGNSA. Trimming left V 3 bases short and J 1 base short, with 7 bases between. The CDR3 is made up of 14 amino acids. The CDR3 DNA sequence: TGTGCCAGCAGCTTGGACTCGTCCTACAATGAGCAGTTCTTC. Its translation: CASSLDSSYNEQFF.

V and J are TRBV28 and TRBJ2-1; a possible D gene is TRBD2 (5 bases). The CDR3 contains 14 residues. Looked up from germline, CDR1 is MDHEN and CDR2 is SYDVKM. Trimming took 7 bases from V and 3 from J, leaving 13 bases between them. The CDR3 region has the DNA TGTGCCAGCACCATCCGGGATCTCTACAATGAGCAGTTCTTC. Protein sequence: CASTIRDLYNEQFF.

This chain connects TRBV28 to TRBJ2-1; 14 nucleotides agree with TRBD2. CDR3 length: 18 residues. J gave up 6 bases and V 2 bases, and 9 bases lay outside the gene matches. Per germline, CDR1 MDHEN and CDR2 SYDVKM. The CDR3 protein is CASSLIGLAGGQFNEQFF. The CDR3 coding sequence is TGTGCCAGCAGTTTAATCGGACTAGCGGGAGGTCAGTTCAATGAGCAGTTCTTC. Full variable domain (missing parts from reference TRBV28 and TRBJ2-1): DVKVTQSSRYLVKRTGEKVFLECVQDMDHENMFWYRQDPGLGLRLIYFSYDVKMKEKGDIPEGYSVSREKKERFSLILESASTNQTSMYLCASSLIGLAGGQFNEQFFGPGTRLTVL.

This clone has just a few counts. The V gene is TRBV5-4, the J gene TRBJ2-3, with TRBD2 matching over 8 bases. CDR3 size: 16 residues. Germline CDR1 SGHNT, CDR2 YYREEE (reference sequence). V was clipped by 4 bases and J by 2 bases; unmatched bases: 9. The CDR3 DNA follows: TGTGCCAGCAGCACGAAGCGGGAGCATAACACAGATACGCAGTATTTT. Its translation: CASSTKREHNTDTQYF.

CDR3 loop: CASSYSGSNQPQHF. As DNA, the CDR3 is TGTGCCAGCAGTTACTCCGGCAGCAATCAGCCCCAGCATTTT. The J gene is TRBJ1-5, the V gene TRBV6-6; D is unclear. The CDR3 runs to 14 residues. V lost 0 bases to trimming and J lost 1 base, with 4 bases between them. The germline CDR1 and CDR2 sequences are MNHNY and SVGAGI (reference sequence).

The chain has TRBV21-1 and TRBJ2-1; the DNA was not compared with TRBD2, the D call given in the table. TRBV21-1 is an annotated pseudogene. This CDR3 has 18 residues. The CDR3 loop reads CASSKRPGLDHIGNEQFF. The CDR3 bases are TGTGCCAGCAGCAAGAGACCGGGACTGGACCACATCGGCAATGAGCAGTTCTTC.

The V gene is TRBV5-1, the J gene TRBJ2-7; TRBD1 aligns across 11 bases. The CDR3 consists of 16 residues. The junction had 8 bases not matched to a gene; V was cut back by 4 bases and J by 2 bases. CDR1 is SGHRS and CDR2 is YFSETQ in the germline V gene. CDR3 protein: CASSPGGTGGTYEQYF. CDR3 in DNA: TGCGCCAGCAGCCCTGGTGGGACAGGGGGTACCTACGAGCAGTACTTC.

Only one count was recorded for this clone. Other DNA sequences of this sample code for an identical CDR3. V gene TRBV27 combines with J gene TRBJ2-7; D gene uncertain. The CDR3 totals 12 residues. Trimming took off 0 bases at V and 4 bases at J, with 4 bases between the two ends. Germline V lookup: CDR1 MNHEY, CDR2 SMNVEV (reference sequence). The CDR3 is CASSLSGYEQYF. In DNA form, the CDR3 reads TGTGCCAGCAGTTTATCGGGGTACGAGCAGTACTTC.

This chain links TRBV7-2 with TRBJ2-1; TRBD2 matches at 8 bases. This CDR3 spans 16 amino acids. Per the germline V gene, CDR1 is SGHTA and CDR2 is FQGNSA. The V gene end was trimmed by 2 bases and the J gene end by 10 bases; junction bases not matched to a gene: 13. CDR3: CASSLTPSGYNREQFF. CDR3 in DNA: TGTGCCAGCAGCTTAACGCCTAGCGGGTACAACAGGGAGCAGTTCTTC.

V usage is TRBV28 and J usage is TRBJ1-3; D ambiguous. Trimming took off 4 bases at V and 0 bases at J, with 13 bases between the two ends. CDR1 and CDR2 (germline): MDHEN, SYDVKM. The CDR3 extends over 16 amino acids. CDR3 region: CASSSTRRISGNTIYF. CDR3 nucleotides: TGTGCCAGCAGTTCCACTAGGCGGATCTCTGGAAACACCATATATTTT.

The sample holds a few counts of this clone. The J gene is TRBJ2-3, the V gene TRBV3-1 (or the pseudogene TRBV3-2); the D gene could be TRBD1 or TRBD2 (5 bases each). V was trimmed by 2 bases and J by 3 bases, leaving 18 bases between them. CDR1 is LGHDT, CDR2 YNNKEL, per germline (reference sequence). This CDR3 region has 17 residues. CDR3 sequence: CASSQRGPGGRTDTQYF. CDR3 sequence (DNA): TGTGCCAGCAGCCAAAGGGGCCCAGGAGGCCGGACAGATACGCAGTATTTT.

V gene TRBV5-6 combines with J gene TRBJ1-4, with a weak D call TRBD1 (5 bases). The CDR3 is 17 residues long. Germline V gene lookup returns CDR1 SGHDT and CDR2 YYEEEE. V gave up 3 bases and J gave up 7 bases, with 22 bases separating them. This chain's CDR3 is CASSSMTAGYGSEKLFF. Here the CDR3 DNA reads TGTGCCAGCAGCTCGATGACAGCAGGGTACGGGAGTGAAAAACTGTTTTTT.

The chain has TRBV9 and TRBJ2-7, with 9 positions matching TRBD1. Per the germline V gene, CDR1 is SGDLS and CDR2 is YYNGEE. This CDR3 has 15 amino acids. V lost 2 bases and J lost 3; bases outside the gene matches: 6. The CDR3 spells CASSVEGQGNYEQYF. CDR3 DNA sequence: TGTGCCAGCAGCGTGGAAGGACAGGGGAACTACGAGCAGTACTTC.

The rearrangement joins TRBV10-1 to TRBJ2-3; the match to TRBD2 covers 8 bases. Trimming removed 0 bases from V and 0 bases from J; junction bases left unmatched: 8. The CDR3 length is 18 residues. The germline V gene has CDR1 WNHNN and CDR2 SYGVQD (reference sequence). This CDR3 reads CASSESIAGISSTDTQYF. CDR3 coding DNA: TGCGCCAGCAGTGAGTCGATAGCGGGAATCTCTAGCACAGATACGCAGTATTTT.

V usage is TRBV28 and J usage is TRBJ1-6; D is undetermined. The CDR3 totals 11 residues. Trimming stripped 10 bases from V and 14 bases from J, with 15 bases between. Per germline, CDR1 MDHEN and CDR2 SYDVKM. The CDR3 coding sequence is TGTGCCACCCGTGGGGAACCGGCCCTCCACTTT. Protein product: CATRGEPALHF.

The chain couples TRBV19 to TRBJ2-7; 8 bases match TRBD1. CDR3 size: 13 residues. V lost 3 bases to trimming and J lost 9 bases; unmatched junction nucleotides: 7. Per germline, CDR1 LNHDA and CDR2 SQIVND (reference sequence). CDR3 DNA sequence: TGTGCCAGTAGTATCCGAGGACAGGGAACGCAGTACTTC. It specifies CASSIRGQGTQYF.

The J gene is TRBJ2-1, the V gene TRBV4-3; D not resolved. Germline lookup yields CDR1 LGHNA and CDR2 YSLEER. The CDR3 runs to 17 residues. The V end lost 0 bases, the J end lost 0 bases, and 12 bases lay between the germline ends. In nucleotides, the CDR3 is TGCGCCAGCAGCCAAGATTTGGGTACGAGCTCCTACAATGAGCAGTTCTTC. Translated, it gives CASSQDLGTSSYNEQFF.